This T cell receptor beta chain originates from a study of blood T cell repertoires in COVID-19. Whole-study context: Spain, Italy and the United States supplied samples that represented acute and convalescent COVID-19.

The V and J ends lost 1 base and 8 bases, in that order; junction bases with no gene match: 8. Per germline, CDR1 LGHNA and CDR2 YNFKEQ. The CDR3 runs to 15 residues. In the authors' methods: Using reference gene primer amplification, nucleated cell counts were estimated. This table comes from immunoSEQ multiplex PCR, and its TCRdb copy is limited to in-frame clones, with some not included. Clonal size and the V and J genes are those of that table, whereas D and trimming came from the DNA. The table includes roughly 230,000 clones, about 85% detected once. V is TRBV4-2 and J is TRBJ2-1, with TRBD1 identical over 7 bases. The sequence was obtained from a man aged 40-49 years with acute or convalescent COVID-19. The material sequenced was peripheral blood. The CDR3 DNA reads as TGTGCCAGCAGCCAAGCTTCGACAGGGATCTATGAGCAGTTCTTC. It specifies CASSQASTGIYEQFF.